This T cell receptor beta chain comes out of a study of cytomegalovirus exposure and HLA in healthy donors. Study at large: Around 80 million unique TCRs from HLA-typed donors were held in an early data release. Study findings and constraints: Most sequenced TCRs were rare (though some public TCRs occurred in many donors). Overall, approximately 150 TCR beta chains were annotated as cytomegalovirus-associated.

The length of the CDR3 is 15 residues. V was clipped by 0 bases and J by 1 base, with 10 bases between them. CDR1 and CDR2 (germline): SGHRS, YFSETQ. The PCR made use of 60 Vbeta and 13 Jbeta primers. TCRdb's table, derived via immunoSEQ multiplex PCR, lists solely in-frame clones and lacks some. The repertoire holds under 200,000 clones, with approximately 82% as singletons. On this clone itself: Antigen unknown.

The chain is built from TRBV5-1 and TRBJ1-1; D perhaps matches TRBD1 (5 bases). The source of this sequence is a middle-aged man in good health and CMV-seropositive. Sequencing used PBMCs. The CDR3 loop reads CASSLANGGNTEAFF. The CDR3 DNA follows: TGCGCCAGCAGCTTGGCGAACGGGGGGAACACTGAAGCTTTCTTT.